These T cell receptor beta chains were read from a single sample in a study of Ad26.COV2.S vaccination and SARS-CoV-2 variants. Method: immunoSEQ multiplex PCR; TCRdb's copy keeps in-frame clones and lacks some. The sample has some 390,000 clones, 70% to 90% seen once. The specimen was peripheral blood, collected in a trial of Ad26.COV2.S vaccine versus placebo. The source of these receptors is a person aged 18-60 years who received the Ad26.COV2.S COVID-19 vaccine or a placebo. CDR3s leave out the opening cysteine and the closing phenylalanine or tryptophan. The order of the fields is CDR3 length, V gene, CDR3 protein.

10 TRBV6-2/TRBV6-3 ASSRIQETQY
11 TRBV6-1 ASSEDRLDGYT
15 TRBV9 ASSVDVGGRAYNEQF
11 TRBV12-3/TRBV12-4 ASSPGGRQPQH
14 TRBV28 ASSLRPVEAYNEQF
14 TRBV10-3 AISDSGTGGYNEQF
13 TRBV28 ASSVRGLGYNEQF
10 TRBV11-2 ASSLDSYGYT
12 TRBV28 ASSQAGGKNIQY
8 TRBV20-1 SAQHYEQY
12 TRBV5-4 ASSLVSTSYEQY
10 TRBV10-3 ATGTAATEAF
10 TRBV3-1/TRBV3-2 ASSQVGGWEF
13 TRBV15 ATSRGPGSTDTQY
17 TRBV18 ASSPNQGQVSSYNSPLH
14 TRBV15 ATSRDRGAQGRGYT
13 TRBV7-7 ASSSRIAGGGTQY
12 TRBV6-4 ASSDGTGGYGYT
15 TRBV11-2 ASTDQGDRGLGGELF
14 TRBV5-8 ASSVALQGANEKLF
12 TRBV5-1 ASSQQEGMTEAF
16 TRBV19 ASSIRQDPASNTGELF
13 TRBV7-2 ASSLTGQTFYEQY
10 TRBV25-1 ASSSGGEKLF
14 TRBV2 ASRLTRGLSTDTQY
11 TRBV19 ASSIVRNTEAF
13 TRBV5-1 ASSSISGSPGELF
14 TRBV5-4 ASSLNPSGREETQY
11 TRBV7-6 ASSLEGGNEQF
11 TRBV30 AWRADRGYEAF
15 TRBV11-1 ASSLASGQGPYNEQF
10 TRBV11-3 ASSTNNYGYT
16 TRBV21-1 ASSKGHSGRKSDYEQY
11 TRBV27 ASSIGPSYEQY
14 TRBV7-9 ASSSTGQGATGELF
10 TRBV12-3/TRBV12-4 ASSPGATEAF
11 TRBV11-2 ASSLFIKGEAF
11 TRBV11-3 ASSLGEVNEQF
11 TRBV28 ASLSNGNYGYT
12 TRBV2 ASGTGGRSGELF
13 TRBV11-1 ASSLLQGPTDTQY
11 TRBV28 ASSPDRQETQY
12 TRBV6-5 ASSYGRGNTEAF
10 TRBV18 ASSPNRETQY
10 TRBV27 ASGRQTGELF
13 TRBV24-1 ATSDPAIGEAEQY
14 TRBV7-2 ASSSAGQGALNEQF
11 TRBV2 ASSVTGRYEQY
11 TRBV5-1 ASSLSPYNEQF
11 TRBV7-8 ASSLAGQWSYT
15 TRBV6-6 ASSPLTSGQAFYGYT
12 TRBV9 ASSVASGDSPLH
10 TRBV28 ASSLLESPLH
14 TRBV7-2 ASNLGGGRQNYGYT
11 TRBV7-9 ASSYPGQVGYT
14 TRBV6-7 ASTHKGSGVYNEQF